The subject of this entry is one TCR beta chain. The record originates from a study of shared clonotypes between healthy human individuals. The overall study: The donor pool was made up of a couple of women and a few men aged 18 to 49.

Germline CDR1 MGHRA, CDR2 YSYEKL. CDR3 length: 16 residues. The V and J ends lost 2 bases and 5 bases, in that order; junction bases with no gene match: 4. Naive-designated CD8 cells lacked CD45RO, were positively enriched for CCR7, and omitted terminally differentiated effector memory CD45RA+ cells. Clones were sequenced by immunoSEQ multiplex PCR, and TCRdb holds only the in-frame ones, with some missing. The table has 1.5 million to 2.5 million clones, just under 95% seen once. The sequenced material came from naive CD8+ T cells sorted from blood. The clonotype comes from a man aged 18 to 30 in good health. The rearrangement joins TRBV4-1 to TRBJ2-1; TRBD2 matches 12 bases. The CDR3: CASSQRLAGVDNEQFF. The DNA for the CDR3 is TGCGCCAGCAGCCAACGACTAGCGGGAGTCGACAATGAGCAGTTCTTC.